This TCR beta chain was retrieved from a study of shared clonotypes between healthy human individuals. On the study more broadly: Researchers drew samples from a couple of women and a few men aged 18 to 49. Study-level findings and limits: The authors sampled blood alone, and tissue repertoires likely differ.

Naive CD8 cells lacked CD45RO, underwent positive selection for CCR7 and left out terminally differentiated effector memory CD45RA+ cells. Each donor was a Caucasian adult residing in Nashville, Tennessee. Evenly divided among several immunoSEQ plates was the genomic DNA of each subset. Produced via immunoSEQ multiplex PCR; TCRdb's table is partial and in-frame only. This table has 2 million to 2.5 million clones, about 93% appearing once. The germline V and J ends were trimmed by 0 bases and 3 bases, with 9 bases remaining between them. The CDR3 length is 15 residues. Germline CDR1 reads MDHEN; CDR2 reads SYDVKM. About this clone: Antigen: not known.

The rearrangement uses TRBV28 and TRBJ2-1; D is uncertain. Sequencing used naive CD8+ T cells from PBMCs. This receptor was taken from a man younger than 30 in good health. Some clones in this sample may be carry-over from other donors' samples. In DNA, the CDR3 is TGTGCCAGCAGTTTATGGTCCTCATTCTACAATGAGCAGTTCTTC. It codes for CASSLWSSFYNEQFF.